One TCR beta chain is described in this entry. Germline V gene sequence: CDR1 SGHVS, CDR2 FNYEAQ. J was trimmed by 5 bases and V by 1 base; bases with no gene match: 7. The CDR3 consists of 15 residues. The sample comes from a study of blood T cell repertoires in COVID-19. In the study overall: There were acute and convalescent COVID-19 samples, and they came from the United States, Italy and Spain. Nucleic acid was either cDNA or gDNA, and it came from T cells, B-cell-depleted T cells, or PBMCs.

Seattle patients were enrolled during active infection and followed longitudinally. Under the authors' procedure: Estimates of nucleated cell counts were drawn from the amplification of reference gene primers. Assay: immunoSEQ multiplex PCR; the TCRdb copy retains only in-frame clones and omits some. From that table come the V and J calls and clone size; the DNA was used to work out D and trimming. The table lists 150,000 to 200,000 clones, roughly 87% of them singletons. This chain links TRBV7-6 with TRBJ1-2, with TRBD1 matching 7 bases. The receptor's source is a woman aged 60-75 years with COVID-19, enrolled during active disease. The sample consisted of peripheral blood. The DNA of the CDR3 is TGTGCCAGCAGCTTAGGGACAGGAGGGGCGTATGGCTACACCTTC. Protein sequence: CASSLGTGGAYGYTF.